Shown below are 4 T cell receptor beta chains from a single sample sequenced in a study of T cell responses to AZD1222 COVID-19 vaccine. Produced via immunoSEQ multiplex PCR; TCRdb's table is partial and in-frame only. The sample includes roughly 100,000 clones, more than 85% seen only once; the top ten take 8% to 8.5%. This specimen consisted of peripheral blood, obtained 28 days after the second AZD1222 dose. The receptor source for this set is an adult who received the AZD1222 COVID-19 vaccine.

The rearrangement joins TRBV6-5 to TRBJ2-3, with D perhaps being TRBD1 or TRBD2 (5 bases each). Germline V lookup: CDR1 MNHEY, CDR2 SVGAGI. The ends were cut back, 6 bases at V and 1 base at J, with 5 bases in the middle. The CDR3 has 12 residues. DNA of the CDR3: TGTGCCAGCAGGGGGGGCACAGATACGCAGTATTTT. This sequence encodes CASRGGTDTQYF.

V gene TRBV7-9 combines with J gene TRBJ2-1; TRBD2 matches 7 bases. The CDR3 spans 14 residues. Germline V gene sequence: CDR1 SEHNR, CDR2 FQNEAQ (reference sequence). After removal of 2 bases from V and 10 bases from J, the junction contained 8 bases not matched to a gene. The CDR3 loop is CASSLSGLEPEQFF. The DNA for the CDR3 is TGTGCCAGCAGCTTATCCGGACTAGAGCCGGAGCAGTTCTTC.

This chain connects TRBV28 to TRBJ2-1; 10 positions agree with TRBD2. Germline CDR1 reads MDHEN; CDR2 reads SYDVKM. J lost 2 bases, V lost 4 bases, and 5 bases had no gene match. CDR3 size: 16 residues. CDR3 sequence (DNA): TGTGCCAGCAGTTCCGAGCTAGCGGGGGCCTACAATGAGCAGTTCTTC. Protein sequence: CASSSELAGAYNEQFF.

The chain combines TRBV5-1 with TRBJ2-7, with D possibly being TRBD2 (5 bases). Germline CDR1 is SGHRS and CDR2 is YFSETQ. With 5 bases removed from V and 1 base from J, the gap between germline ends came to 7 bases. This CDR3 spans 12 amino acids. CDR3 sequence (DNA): TGCGCCAGCAGGAGGGATTCCTACGAGCAGTACTTC. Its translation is CASRRDSYEQYF.